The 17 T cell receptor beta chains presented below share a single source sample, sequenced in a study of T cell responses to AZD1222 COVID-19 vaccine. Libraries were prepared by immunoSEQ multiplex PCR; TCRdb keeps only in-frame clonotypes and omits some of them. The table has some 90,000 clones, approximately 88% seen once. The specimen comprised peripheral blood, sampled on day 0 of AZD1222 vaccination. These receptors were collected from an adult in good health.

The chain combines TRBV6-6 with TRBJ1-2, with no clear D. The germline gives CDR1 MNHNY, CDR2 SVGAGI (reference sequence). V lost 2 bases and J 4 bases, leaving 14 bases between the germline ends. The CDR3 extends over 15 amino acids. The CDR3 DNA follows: TGTGCCAGCAGTTACGACACACCAAAAAGCTATGGCTACACCTTC. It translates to CASSYDTPKSYGYTF.

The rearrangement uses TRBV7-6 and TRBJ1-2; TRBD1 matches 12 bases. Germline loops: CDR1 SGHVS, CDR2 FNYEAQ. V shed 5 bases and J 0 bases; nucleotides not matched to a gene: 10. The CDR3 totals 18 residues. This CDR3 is CASSPGQGANLANYGYTF. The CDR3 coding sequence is TGTGCCAGCAGCCCGGGACAGGGGGCCAACTTAGCTAACTATGGCTACACCTTC.

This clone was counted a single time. The CDR3 nucleotides read TGTGCGACGTCTATCGGGAACACTGAAGCTTTCTTT. Translated, it gives CATSIGNTEAFF. The chain uses TRBV19 and TRBJ1-1; no firm D call. The CDR3 length is 12 residues. CDR1 and CDR2 from the germline V gene are LNHDA and SQIVND (reference sequence).

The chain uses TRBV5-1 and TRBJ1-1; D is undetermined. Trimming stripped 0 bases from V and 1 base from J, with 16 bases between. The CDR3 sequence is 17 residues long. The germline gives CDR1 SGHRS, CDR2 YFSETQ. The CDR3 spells CASSLGVSPEWNTEAFF. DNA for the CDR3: TGCGCCAGCAGCTTGGGGGTTTCACCCGAGTGGAACACTGAAGCTTTCTTT.

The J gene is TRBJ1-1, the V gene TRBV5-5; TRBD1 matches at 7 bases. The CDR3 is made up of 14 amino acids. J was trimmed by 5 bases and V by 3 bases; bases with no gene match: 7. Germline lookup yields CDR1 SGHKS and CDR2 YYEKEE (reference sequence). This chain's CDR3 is CASSSQQGWTEAFF. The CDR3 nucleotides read TGTGCCAGCAGCTCACAACAGGGGTGGACTGAAGCTTTCTTT. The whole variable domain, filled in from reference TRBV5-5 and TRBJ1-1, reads DAGVTQSPTHLIKTRGQQVTLRCSPISGHKSVSWYQQVLGQGPQFIFQYYEKEERGRGNFPDRFSARQFPNYSSELNVNALLLGDSALYLCASSSQQGWTEAFFGQGTRLTVV.

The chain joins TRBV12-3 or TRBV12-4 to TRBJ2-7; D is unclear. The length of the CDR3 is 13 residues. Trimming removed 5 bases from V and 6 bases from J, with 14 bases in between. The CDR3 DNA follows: TGTGCCAGCAGTCGACCCCTTTTGGGCGAGCAGTACTTC. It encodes CASSRPLLGEQYF.

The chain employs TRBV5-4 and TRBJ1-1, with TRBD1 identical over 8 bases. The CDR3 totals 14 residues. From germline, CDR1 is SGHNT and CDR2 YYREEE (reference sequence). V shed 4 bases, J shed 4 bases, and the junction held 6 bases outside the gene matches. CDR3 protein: CASSKDRAGTEAFF. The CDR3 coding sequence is TGTGCCAGCAGCAAGGACAGGGCCGGCACTGAAGCTTTCTTT.

CDR3 coding DNA: TGTGCCAGCAGCCAAGAATGGGCAGGGGGCTTGACTGAAGCTTTCTTT. It is translated as CASSQEWAGGLTEAFF. This chain uses TRBV4-2 with TRBJ1-1; 8 bases map to TRBD1. The CDR3 sequence is 16 residues long. V was clipped by 0 bases and J by 5 bases; unmatched bases: 8. CDR1 is LGHNA and CDR2 is YNFKEQ in the germline V gene.

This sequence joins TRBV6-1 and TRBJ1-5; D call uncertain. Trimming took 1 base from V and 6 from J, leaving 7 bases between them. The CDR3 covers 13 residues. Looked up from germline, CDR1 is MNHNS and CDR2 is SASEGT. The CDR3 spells CASSEVGSQPQHF. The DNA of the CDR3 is TGTGCCAGCAGTGAAGTGGGCTCTCAGCCCCAGCATTTT.

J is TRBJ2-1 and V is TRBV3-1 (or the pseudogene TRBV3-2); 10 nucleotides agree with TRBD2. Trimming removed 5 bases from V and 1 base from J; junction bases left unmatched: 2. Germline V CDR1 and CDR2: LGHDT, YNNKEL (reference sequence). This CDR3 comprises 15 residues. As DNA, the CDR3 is TGTGCCAGCAGCACGGGACTAGCGTCCTACAATGAGCAGTTCTTC. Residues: CASSTGLASYNEQFF.

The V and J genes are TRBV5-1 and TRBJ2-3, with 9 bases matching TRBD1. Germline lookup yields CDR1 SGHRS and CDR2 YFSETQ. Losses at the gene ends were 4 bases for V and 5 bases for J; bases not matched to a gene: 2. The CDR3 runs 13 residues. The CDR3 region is CASSRTGEDTQYF. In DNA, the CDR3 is TGCGCCAGCAGCCGGACAGGGGAAGATACGCAGTATTTT.

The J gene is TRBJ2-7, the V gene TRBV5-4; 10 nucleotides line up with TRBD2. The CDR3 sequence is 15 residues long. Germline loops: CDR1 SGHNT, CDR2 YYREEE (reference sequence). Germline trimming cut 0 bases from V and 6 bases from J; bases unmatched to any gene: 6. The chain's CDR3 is CASSLEAGGPGEQYF. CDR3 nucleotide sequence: TGTGCCAGCAGCTTGGAAGCGGGAGGGCCCGGCGAGCAGTACTTC.

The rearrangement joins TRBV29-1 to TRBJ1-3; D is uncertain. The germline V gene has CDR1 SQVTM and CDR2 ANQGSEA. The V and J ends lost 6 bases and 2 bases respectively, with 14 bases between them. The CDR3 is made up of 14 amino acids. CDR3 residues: CSVYGQSTGNTIYF. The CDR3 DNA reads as TGCAGCGTGTACGGGCAAAGCACTGGAAACACCATATATTTT.

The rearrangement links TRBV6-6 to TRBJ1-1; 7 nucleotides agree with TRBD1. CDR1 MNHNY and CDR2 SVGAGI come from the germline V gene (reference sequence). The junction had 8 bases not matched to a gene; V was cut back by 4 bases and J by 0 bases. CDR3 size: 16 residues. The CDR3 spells CASSSWTGLMNTEAFF. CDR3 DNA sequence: TGTGCCAGCAGTTCCTGGACAGGTCTCATGAACACTGAAGCTTTCTTT.

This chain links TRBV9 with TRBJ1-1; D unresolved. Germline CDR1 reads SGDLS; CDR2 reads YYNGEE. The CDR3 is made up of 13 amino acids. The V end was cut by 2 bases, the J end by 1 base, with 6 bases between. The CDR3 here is CASSVEQNTEAFF. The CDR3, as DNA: TGTGCCAGCAGCGTGGAGCAGAACACTGAAGCTTTCTTT.

CDR3 nucleotide sequence: TGTGCCAGTAGTATTCGGGGAAGGACAGGGTGGTCTGGGGCCAACGTCCTGACTTTC. It yields the protein CASSIRGRTGWSGANVLTF. This chain connects TRBV19 to TRBJ2-6; 8 bases are shared with TRBD1. J lost 1 base, V lost 3 bases, and 11 bases had no gene match. The CDR3 has 19 amino acids. CDR1 and CDR2 from the germline V gene are LNHDA and SQIVND (reference sequence).

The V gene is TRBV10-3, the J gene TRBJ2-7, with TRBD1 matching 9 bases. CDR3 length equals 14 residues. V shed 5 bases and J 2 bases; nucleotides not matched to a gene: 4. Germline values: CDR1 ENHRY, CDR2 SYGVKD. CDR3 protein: CAISLGTGTYEQYF. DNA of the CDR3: TGTGCCATCAGTCTCGGGACAGGGACCTACGAGCAGTACTTC.